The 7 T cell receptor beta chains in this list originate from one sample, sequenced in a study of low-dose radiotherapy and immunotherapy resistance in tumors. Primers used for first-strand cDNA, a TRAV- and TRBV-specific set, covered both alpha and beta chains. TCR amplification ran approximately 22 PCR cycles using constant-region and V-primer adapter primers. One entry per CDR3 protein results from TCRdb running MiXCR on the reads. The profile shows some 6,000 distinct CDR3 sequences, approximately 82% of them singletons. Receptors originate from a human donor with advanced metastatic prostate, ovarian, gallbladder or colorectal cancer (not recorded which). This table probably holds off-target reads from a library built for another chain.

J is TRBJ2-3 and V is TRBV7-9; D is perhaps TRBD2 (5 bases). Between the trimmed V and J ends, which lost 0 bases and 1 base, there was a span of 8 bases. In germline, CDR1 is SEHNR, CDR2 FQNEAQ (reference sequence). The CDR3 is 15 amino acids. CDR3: CASSLASGGTDTQYF. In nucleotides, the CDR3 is TGTGCCAGCAGCTTAGCCTCCGGGGGCACAGATACGCAGTATTTT.

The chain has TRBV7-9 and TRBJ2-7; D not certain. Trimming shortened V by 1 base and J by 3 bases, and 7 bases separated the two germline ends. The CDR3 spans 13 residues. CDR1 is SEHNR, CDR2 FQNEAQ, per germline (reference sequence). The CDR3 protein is CASSLEPFYEQYF. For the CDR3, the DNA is TGTGCCAGCAGCTTAGAACCTTTCTACGAGCAGTACTTC.

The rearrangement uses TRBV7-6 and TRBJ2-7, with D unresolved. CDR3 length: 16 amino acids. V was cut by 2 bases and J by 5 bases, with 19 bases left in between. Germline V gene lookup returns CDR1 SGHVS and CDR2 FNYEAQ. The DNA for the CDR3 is TGTGCCAGCAGCTTAACCTTGGGCCAAGCCAGCGACGAGCAGTACTTC. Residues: CASSLTLGQASDEQYF.

The CDR3 is CASPLRQGHGNTEAFF. The CDR3 DNA follows: TGTGCCAGCCCCCTCCGGCAGGGCCACGGTAACACTGAAGCTTTCTTT. The chain joins TRBV28 to TRBJ1-1; a weak D match, TRBD1 (5 bases). V lost 8 bases and J lost 2, with 21 bases in between. Per the germline V gene, CDR1 is MDHEN and CDR2 is SYDVKM. The length of the CDR3 is 16 residues. Full variable domain (missing parts from reference TRBV28 and TRBJ1-1): DVKVTQSSRYLVKRTGEKVFLECVQDMDHENMFWYRQDPGLGLRLIYFSYDVKMKEKGDIPEGYSVSREKKERFSLILESASTNQTSMYLCASPLRQGHGNTEAFFGQGTRLTVV.

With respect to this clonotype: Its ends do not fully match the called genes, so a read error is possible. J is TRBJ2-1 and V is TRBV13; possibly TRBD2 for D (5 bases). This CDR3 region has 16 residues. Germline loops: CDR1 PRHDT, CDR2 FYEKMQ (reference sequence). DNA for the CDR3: TGTGCCAGCGCCACCCCGGCAGCTAGCTCCTACAACGAGCAGTTCTTC. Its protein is CASATPAASSYNEQFF.

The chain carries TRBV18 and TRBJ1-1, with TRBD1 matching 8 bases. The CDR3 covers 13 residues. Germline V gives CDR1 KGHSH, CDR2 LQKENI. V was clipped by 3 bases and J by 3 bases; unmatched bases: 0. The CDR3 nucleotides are TGTGCCAGCTCACCGGGACAGGACACTGAAGCTTTCTTT. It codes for CASSPGQDTEAFF. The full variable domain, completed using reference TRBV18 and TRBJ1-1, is NAGVMQNPRHLVRRRGQEARLRCSPMKGHSHVYWYRQLPEEGLKFMVYLQKENIIDESGMPKERFSAEFPKEGPSILRIQQVVRGDSAAYFCASSPGQDTEAFFGQGTRLTVV.

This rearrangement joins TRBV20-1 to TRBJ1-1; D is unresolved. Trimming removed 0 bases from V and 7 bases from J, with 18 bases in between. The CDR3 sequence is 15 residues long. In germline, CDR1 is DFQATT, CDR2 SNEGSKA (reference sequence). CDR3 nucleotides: TGCAGTGCTAGAGATAGGAGGCAGAGCGACAATGAAGCTTTCTTT. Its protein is CSARDRRQSDNEAFF.